The sequence of this T cell receptor (beta chain) was determined in a study of identifying expanded T cells in peripheral blood. Study-level results: Approximately 1.1 clones differed between technical replicates, versus about 15 and 19 over time. Variance in clone template counts between approximately two-week samples significantly increased with total template count across all healthy donors.

Germline V lookup: CDR1 MNHEY, CDR2 SMNVEV (reference sequence). V was clipped by 10 bases and J by 8 bases, with 17 bases between them. The CDR3 spans 12 residues. TCRdb's copy holds only in-frame clones and misses some; the assay was immunoSEQ multiplex PCR. The sample includes about 100,000 clones, roughly 88% of them seen just once. Turning to this clone: Its specificity is unknown.

The source is a person aged 18 to 75 in good health. Source material: blood. The chain joins TRBV27 to TRBJ1-2, with D possibly matching TRBD1 (5 bases). The CDR3 DNA is TGTGCCACCGTTCACAGGTTCGAAGGCTACACCTTC. Protein sequence: CATVHRFEGYTF.